The next 30 T cell receptor beta chains were all read from a single sample in a study of cytomegalovirus exposure and HLA in healthy donors. The PCR ran on 60 Vbeta and 13 Jbeta primers. Libraries were prepared by immunoSEQ multiplex PCR; TCRdb keeps only in-frame clonotypes and omits some of them. Of some 250,000 clones listed, 82% are singletons. Sequencing was carried out using PBMCs. All receptors come from a woman aged 40 to 50 in good health and CMV-seropositive.

This sequence joins TRBV6-5 and TRBJ2-7; 11 nucleotides align to TRBD2. CDR3 length: 14 residues. Trimming took 4 bases from V and 4 from J; bases not matched to a gene: 3. The germline CDR1 and CDR2 sequences are MNHEY and SVGAGI. The CDR3 DNA reads as TGTGCCAGCAGTTTAAGGACTAGCGGGTACGAGCAGTACTTC. This encodes CASSLRTSGYEQYF.

The chain recombines TRBV13 with TRBJ2-5; 9 bases are a match to TRBD2. V lost 1 base, J lost 11 bases, and 11 bases stayed unmatched. The germline V gene has CDR1 PRHDT and CDR2 FYEKMQ (reference sequence). This CDR3 spans 15 amino acids. The CDR3 region is CASSLASGATQEQYF. The DNA of the CDR3 is TGTGCCAGCAGCTTAGCTAGCGGGGCAACGCAAGAGCAGTACTTC.

The chain uses TRBV7-9 and TRBJ1-6; D gene unclear. V lost 1 base, J lost 7 bases, and 8 bases lay in between. From germline, CDR1 is SEHNR and CDR2 FQNEAQ (reference sequence). CDR3 length: 14 amino acids. CDR3 bases: TGTGCCAGCAGCTTAGTGGTACAGAATTCACCCCTCCACTTT. Residues: CASSLVVQNSPLHF.

Of note for this clone: One junction end disagrees with the germline gene, perhaps due to a read error. Different DNA sequences within this sample yield the same CDR3. The chain employs TRBV6-1 and TRBJ1-1; 7 nucleotides align to TRBD1. The germline V gene has CDR1 MNHNS and CDR2 SASEGT. The CDR3 runs to 12 residues. CDR3 amino acids: CASRTGNTEAFF. The CDR3 nucleotides read TGTGCCAGCAGGACAGGGAACACTGAAGCCTTCTTT.

The V gene is TRBV5-6, the J gene TRBJ1-2, with D unresolved. V lost 0 bases, J lost 3 bases, and 9 bases lay in between. Germline lookup yields CDR1 SGHDT and CDR2 YYEEEE. The CDR3 covers 14 residues. The CDR3 protein is CASSLGGQDYGYTF. CDR3 bases: TGTGCCAGCAGCTTGGGAGGGCAGGACTATGGCTACACCTTC.

This chain connects TRBV5-4 to TRBJ1-2; a weak D match, TRBD1 (6 bases). With 0 bases removed from V and 7 bases from J, the gap between germline ends came to 16 bases. This CDR3 contains 15 residues. Germline V CDR1 and CDR2: SGHNT, YYREEE (reference sequence). Here the CDR3 reads CASSLGSGETGGYTF. Here the CDR3 DNA reads TGTGCCAGCAGCTTGGGGTCAGGCGAGACAGGTGGCTACACCTTC.

The chain has TRBV27 and TRBJ2-3, with 11 bases aligning to TRBD1. V lost 0 bases to trimming and J lost 3 bases; unmatched junction nucleotides: 11. The CDR3 is 19 residues long. CDR1 and CDR2 (germline): MNHEY, SMNVEV (reference sequence). Here the CDR3 reads CASSLSPFRTGGLTDTQYF. The CDR3 coding sequence is TGTGCCAGCAGTTTATCCCCCTTCCGGACAGGGGGCCTTACAGATACGCAGTATTTT.

This clone came up once. The CDR3 reads CASSIAGVSVANYGYTF. The CDR3 nucleotides are TGTGCCAGTAGTATAGCCGGGGTTAGCGTCGCTAACTATGGCTACACCTTC. This chain connects TRBV19 to TRBJ1-2; D call uncertain. V lost 1 base to trimming and J lost 0 bases, with 15 bases between them. The CDR3 is 17 amino acids. Germline values: CDR1 LNHDA, CDR2 SQIVND (reference sequence).

This rearrangement joins TRBV7-2 to TRBJ1-2; D not resolved. This CDR3 has 14 amino acids. Germline V lookup: CDR1 SGHTA, CDR2 FQGNSA. V gave up 5 bases and J gave up 5 bases, with 15 bases separating them. CDR3 sequence: CASSLNRGTYGYTF. The CDR3 DNA sequence: TGTGCCAGCAGCCTAAACCGGGGAACTTATGGCTACACCTTC.

This chain's CDR3 is CASSLARQSSYEQYF. Here the CDR3 DNA reads TGTGCCAGCAGCTTAGCGCGACAGAGCTCCTACGAGCAGTACTTC. The chain links TRBV7-6 to TRBJ2-7, with D possibly TRBD1 on 5 matching bases. CDR3 length: 15 residues. Germline loops: CDR1 SGHVS, CDR2 FNYEAQ. The V gene lost 0 bases and the J gene lost 0 bases, with 9 bases spanning the gap.

The genes are TRBV2 and TRBJ1-1; 9 bases align to TRBD1. The V segment lost 6 bases and the J segment 6 bases; nucleotides outside the gene matches: 5. The CDR3 sequence is 13 residues long. Germline CDR1 SNHLY, CDR2 FYNNEI. This CDR3 is CASSRTGVSEAFF. CDR3 coding DNA: TGTGCCAGCAGCCGGACAGGGGTCTCTGAAGCTTTCTTT.

The chain employs TRBV5-1 and TRBJ1-2, with a possible D match to TRBD1 (5 bases). The V end was cut by 2 bases, the J end by 3 bases, with 14 bases between. Germline-derived CDR1 and CDR2 are SGHRS and YFSETQ. CDR3 length equals 15 residues. The CDR3 reads CASSFGKGVDYGYTF. As DNA, the CDR3 is TGCGCCAGCAGCTTTGGGAAAGGGGTGGACTATGGCTACACCTTC.

This clone was detected only once. This chain joins TRBV5-4 and TRBJ2-3; no clear D. Trimming took 2 bases from V and 0 from J, leaving 4 bases between them. The germline V gene has CDR1 SGHNT and CDR2 YYREEE (reference sequence). This CDR3 has 13 amino acids. In DNA, the CDR3 is TGTGCCAGCAGCTTCTATAGCACAGATACGCAGTATTTT. Its translation: CASSFYSTDTQYF.

The chain uses TRBV18 and TRBJ1-1; 10 nucleotides align to TRBD1. V gave up 3 bases and J gave up 5 bases; unmatched junction bases: 3. The CDR3 loop spans 14 amino acids. Germline V gene sequence: CDR1 KGHSH, CDR2 LQKENI. The DNA for the CDR3 is TGTGCCAGCTCACCCGGGACAGGGGTTACTGAAGCTTTCTTT. As protein: CASSPGTGVTEAFF.

There are a few counts of this clone. The chain is built from TRBV18 and TRBJ2-6; unclear D gene. V dropped 3 bases and J dropped 2 bases, with 11 bases sitting between them. The CDR3 sequence is 16 residues long. Germline CDR1 reads KGHSH; CDR2 reads LQKENI. CDR3 amino acids: CASSPITPPGANVLTF. In DNA form, the CDR3 reads TGTGCCAGCTCACCCATCACACCTCCTGGGGCCAACGTCCTGACTTTC. The complete variable domain, with remaining parts taken from reference TRBV18 and TRBJ2-6, reads NAGVMQNPRHLVRRRGQEARLRCSPMKGHSHVYWYRQLPEEGLKFMVYLQKENIIDESGMPKERFSAEFPKEGPSILRIQQVVRGDSAAYFCASSPITPPGANVLTFGAGSRLTVL.

The V call is TRBV6-4, the J call TRBJ2-2; possibly TRBD1 for D (6 bases). This CDR3 contains 14 residues. Germline CDR1 reads MRHNA; CDR2 reads SNTAGT. Trimming stripped 5 bases from V and 3 bases from J, with 10 bases between. In DNA, the CDR3 is TGTGCCAGCAGTCAACAGGGCGACACCGGGGAGCTGTTTTTT. Protein: CASSQQGDTGELFF.

The chain recombines TRBV18 with TRBJ2-6, with 7 bases lining up with TRBD1. In germline, CDR1 is KGHSH, CDR2 LQKENI. CDR3 length: 16 residues. V was pared by 1 base and J by 2 bases, with 2 bases of the junction left unmatched. The CDR3 region has the DNA TGTGCCAGCTCACCACAGGGGGCACCTGGGGCCAACGTCCTGACTTTC. Protein product: CASSPQGAPGANVLTF.

The chain is built from TRBV29-1 and TRBJ2-5; D gene unclear. TRBJ2-7 matches the DNA end more closely, so the J call is doubtful. Germline values: CDR1 SQVTM, CDR2 ANQGSEA. This CDR3 region has 8 residues. CDR3 amino acids: CSLHEQYF. As DNA, the CDR3 is TGCAGCCTCCACGAGCAGTACTTC.

About this clone: At one end, the junction sequence differs from germline, possibly due to a read error. The chain combines TRBV7-9 with TRBJ2-5, with TRBD2 matching over 7 bases. Germline assignment: CDR1 SEHNR and CDR2 FQNEAQ (reference sequence). This CDR3 is built from 16 residues. The CDR3 nucleotides are TGTTCCAGCAGCTTAGAATGGGCTAGCGGACAAGAGACCCAGTACTTC. The encoded protein is CSSSLEWASGQETQYF.

This clone turned up a few times. The rearrangement links TRBV19 to TRBJ2-2; 12 bases match TRBD1. Germline loops: CDR1 LNHDA, CDR2 SQIVND (reference sequence). The CDR3 runs 17 residues. Trimming at V came to 6 bases and at J to 5 bases, leaving 10 bases not matched to a gene. This CDR3 is CASRNRDRGQGTGELFF. The CDR3 region has the DNA TGTGCCAGTAGGAACCGGGACAGGGGGCAAGGGACCGGGGAGCTGTTTTTT.

The chain has TRBV20-1 and TRBJ2-7; D is unclear. From germline, CDR1 is DFQATT and CDR2 SNEGSKA (reference sequence). The CDR3 is 11 residues long. Trimming shortened V by 1 base and J by 3 bases, and 4 bases separated the two germline ends. The CDR3 sequence: CSARGHYEQYF. The CDR3 DNA sequence: TGCAGTGCTAGAGGGCACTACGAGCAGTACTTC.

This sequence joins TRBV6-6 and TRBJ1-6; D is unclear. V was clipped by 6 bases and J by 0 bases, with 6 bases between them. Germline assignment: CDR1 MNHNY and CDR2 SVGAGI (reference sequence). The CDR3 spans 14 residues. In DNA, the CDR3 is TGTGCCAGCAGGTTGAGCTCCTATAATTCACCCCTCCACTTT. Translation: CASRLSSYNSPLHF.

The chain carries TRBV18 and TRBJ1-1; D unclear. This CDR3 has 15 residues. V dropped 3 bases and J dropped 1 base, with 12 bases sitting between them. Germline CDR1 and CDR2: KGHSH and LQKENI. CDR3 bases: TGTGCCAGCTCACCGGCCCACGCATCGAACACTGAAGCTTTCTTT. Translated: CASSPAHASNTEAFF.

The rearrangement uses TRBV7-6 and TRBJ1-4; D gene unclear. The CDR3 consists of 17 residues. Per the germline V gene, CDR1 is SGHVS and CDR2 is FNYEAQ. V was trimmed by 1 base and J by 0 bases, leaving 12 bases between them. CDR3 DNA: TGTGCCAGCAGCTTAGGCGCGAGGCGCACAACTAATGAAAAACTGTTTTTT. This sequence encodes CASSLGARRTTNEKLFF.

The chain uses TRBV6-4 and TRBJ2-3; possible D gene TRBD1, 5 bases. The V gene lost 5 bases and the J gene lost 0 bases, with 9 bases spanning the gap. CDR3 size: 14 residues. In germline, CDR1 is MRHNA, CDR2 SNTAGT. The CDR3 DNA reads as TGTGCCAGCAGTCCAGGACACAGCACAGATACGCAGTATTTT. Its translation: CASSPGHSTDTQYF.

The chain combines TRBV7-2 with TRBJ2-5; 8 bases agree with TRBD1. The CDR3 totals 16 residues. V was clipped by 4 bases and J by 5 bases; unmatched bases: 12. CDR1 and CDR2 from the germline V gene are SGHTA and FQGNSA. CDR3 amino acids: CASSSLGQGLRETQYF. CDR3 nucleotide sequence: TGTGCCAGCAGCTCCCTCGGACAGGGCTTAAGGGAGACCCAGTACTTC.

The genes are TRBV21-1 and TRBJ2-3; whether TRBD2, the table's D call, matches the DNA was not checked. TRBV21-1 is a recognized pseudogene. The CDR3 runs to 16 residues. For the CDR3, the DNA is TGTGCCAGCACGAGACTAGCGGGGAGGGGGGCCGGTACGCAGTATTTT. It yields the protein CASTRLAGRGAGTQYF.

This clone was recorded a few times. The chain recombines TRBV9 with TRBJ2-7; 9 bases align to TRBD1. The V gene end was trimmed by 3 bases and the J gene end by 5 bases; junction bases not matched to a gene: 6. This CDR3 is 14 amino acids long. Germline assignment: CDR1 SGDLS and CDR2 YYNGEE. In nucleotides, the CDR3 is TGTGCCAGCAGCGCCGGGACAGGGAGCCACGAGCAGTACTTC. It specifies CASSAGTGSHEQYF.

The chain recombines TRBV29-1 with TRBJ1-1; TRBD1 agrees at 8 bases. There are 14 residues in the CDR3. Germline CDR1 reads SQVTM; CDR2 reads ANQGSEA. With V trimmed by 7 bases and J by 0 bases, 7 bases remained unmatched. The CDR3 protein is CSAEQGGMNTEAFF. CDR3 DNA: TGCAGCGCCGAACAGGGGGGAATGAACACTGAAGCTTTCTTT.

The V call is TRBV28, the J call TRBJ1-4; D gene uncertain. This CDR3 comprises 14 residues. The ends were cut back, 2 bases at V and 10 bases at J, with 14 bases in the middle. Germline V gene lookup returns CDR1 MDHEN and CDR2 SYDVKM. CDR3 in DNA: TGTGCCAGCAGTTTAGTATCCAATAACGGAAAACTGTTTTTT. Encoded protein: CASSLVSNNGKLFF.